The T cell receptor beta chain under discussion was sequenced for a study of patients and donors after allogeneic stem cell transplantation. From the RT-PCR reads, TCRdb called clonotypes with MiXCR, one entry per CDR3 protein. The sample contains some 880,000 distinct CDR3 sequences, 15% to 20% of which appear only once. The CDR3 runs to 16 residues. Trimming took off 5 bases at V and 2 bases at J, with 18 bases between the two ends. The V gene's germline CDR1 is SEHNR and CDR2 FQNEAQ (reference sequence). The source material was blood, either unsorted or a sorted T cell fraction (not recorded which). This receptor was obtained from a human donor who was either an allogeneic HSCT recipient or a stem cell or donor lymphocyte infusion donor (not recorded which). It is not recorded whose cells these are; they may come from a transplant donor. The J gene is TRBJ1-2, the V gene TRBV7-9; D may be TRBD1 (6 bases). CDR3 DNA: TGTGCCAGCAGCGCCCGAGGGGGGGCGGAAAACTATGGCTACACCTTC. Residues: CASSARGGAENYGYTF.